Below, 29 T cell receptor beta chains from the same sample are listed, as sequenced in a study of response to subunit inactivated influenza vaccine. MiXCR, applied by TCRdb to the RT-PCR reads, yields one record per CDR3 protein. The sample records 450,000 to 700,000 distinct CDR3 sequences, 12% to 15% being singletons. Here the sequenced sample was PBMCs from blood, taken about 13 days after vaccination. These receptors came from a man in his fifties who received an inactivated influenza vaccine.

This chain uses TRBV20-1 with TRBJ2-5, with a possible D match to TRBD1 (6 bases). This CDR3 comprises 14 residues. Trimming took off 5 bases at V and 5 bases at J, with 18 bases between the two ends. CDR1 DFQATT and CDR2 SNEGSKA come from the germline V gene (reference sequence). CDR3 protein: CSAGPRGFRETQYF. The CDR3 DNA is TGCAGTGCTGGGCCGAGGGGGTTCCGGGAGACCCAGTACTTC.

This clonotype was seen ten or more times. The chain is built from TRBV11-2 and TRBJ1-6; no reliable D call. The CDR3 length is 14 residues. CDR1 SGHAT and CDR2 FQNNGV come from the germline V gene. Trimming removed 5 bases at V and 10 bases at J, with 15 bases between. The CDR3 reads CASSIVEGSSPLHF. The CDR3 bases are TGTGCCAGCAGCATAGTGGAGGGATCGTCACCCCTCCACTTT. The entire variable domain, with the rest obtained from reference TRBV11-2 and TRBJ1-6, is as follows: EAGVAQSPRYKIIEKRQSVAFWCNPISGHATLYWYQQILGQGPKLLIQFQNNGVVDDSQLPKDRFSAERLKGVDSTLKIQPAKLEDSAVYLCASSIVEGSSPLHFGNGTRLTVT.

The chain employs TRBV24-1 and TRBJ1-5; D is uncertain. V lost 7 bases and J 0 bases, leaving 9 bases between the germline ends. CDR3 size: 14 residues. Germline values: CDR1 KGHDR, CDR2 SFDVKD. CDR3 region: CATSPQYSNQPQHF. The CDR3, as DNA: TGTGCCACCAGCCCTCAGTATAGCAATCAGCCCCAGCATTTT.

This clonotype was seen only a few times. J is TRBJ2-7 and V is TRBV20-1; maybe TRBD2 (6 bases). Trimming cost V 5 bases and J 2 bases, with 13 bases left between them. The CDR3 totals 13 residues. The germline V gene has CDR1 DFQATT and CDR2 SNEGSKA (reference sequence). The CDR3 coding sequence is TGCAGTGCTTCCGCCCGGGAGACCTACGAGCAGTACTTC. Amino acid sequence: CSASARETYEQYF.

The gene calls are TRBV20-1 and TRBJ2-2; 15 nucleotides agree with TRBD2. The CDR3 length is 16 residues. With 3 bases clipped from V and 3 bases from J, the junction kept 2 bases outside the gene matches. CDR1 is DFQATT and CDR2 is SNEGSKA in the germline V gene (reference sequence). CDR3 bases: TGCAGTGCTAGTGGACTAGCGGGGGGGGACACCGGGGAGCTGTTTTTT. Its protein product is CSASGLAGGDTGELFF.

As DNA, the CDR3 is TGCGCCAGCAGCGTCCGGGACCTACACTACGAGCAGTACTTC. Protein product: CASSVRDLHYEQYF. V is TRBV5-1 and J is TRBJ2-7; TRBD1 or TRBD2 may be the D gene (5 bases each). V was cut by 4 bases and J by 3 bases, with 14 bases left in between. CDR1 and CDR2 (germline): SGHRS, YFSETQ. CDR3 length: 14 amino acids.

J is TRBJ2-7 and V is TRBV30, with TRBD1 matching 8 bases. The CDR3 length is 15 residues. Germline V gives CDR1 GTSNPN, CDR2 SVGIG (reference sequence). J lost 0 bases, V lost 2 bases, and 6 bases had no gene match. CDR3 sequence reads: CAWSSQGAISYEQYF. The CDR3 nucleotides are TGTGCCTGGAGTTCCCAGGGGGCTATCTCCTACGAGCAGTACTTC. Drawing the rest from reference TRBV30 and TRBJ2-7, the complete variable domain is SQTIHQWPATLVQPVGSPLSLECTVEGTSNPNLYWYRQAAGRGLQLLFYSVGIGQISSEVPQNLSASRPQDRQFILSSKKLLLSDSGFYLCAWSSQGAISYEQYFGPGTRLTVT.

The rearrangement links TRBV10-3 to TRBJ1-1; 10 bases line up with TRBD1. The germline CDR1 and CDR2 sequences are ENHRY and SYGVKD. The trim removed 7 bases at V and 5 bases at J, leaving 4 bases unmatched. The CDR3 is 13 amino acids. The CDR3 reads CAITVGQGTEAFF. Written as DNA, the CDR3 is TGTGCCATCACTGTGGGACAGGGGACTGAAGCTTTCTTT.

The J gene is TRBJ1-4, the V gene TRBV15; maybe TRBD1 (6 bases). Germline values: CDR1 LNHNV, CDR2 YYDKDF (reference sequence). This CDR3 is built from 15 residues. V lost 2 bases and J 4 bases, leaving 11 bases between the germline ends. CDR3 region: CATSRQTGHNEKLFF. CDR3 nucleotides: TGTGCCACCAGCAGACAGACAGGACATAATGAAAAACTGTTTTTT.

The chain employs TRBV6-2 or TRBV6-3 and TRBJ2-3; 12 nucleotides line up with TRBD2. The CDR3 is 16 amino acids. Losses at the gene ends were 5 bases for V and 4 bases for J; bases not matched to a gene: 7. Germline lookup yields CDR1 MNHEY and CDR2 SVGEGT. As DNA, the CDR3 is TGTGCCAGCAGTGATCGGACTAGCGGGATGGCAGATACGCAGTATTTT. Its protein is CASSDRTSGMADTQYF.

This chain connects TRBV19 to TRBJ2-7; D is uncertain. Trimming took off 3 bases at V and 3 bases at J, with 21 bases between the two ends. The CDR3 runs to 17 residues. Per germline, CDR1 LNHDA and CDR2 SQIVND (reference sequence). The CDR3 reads CASSIRLGRVSFYEQYF. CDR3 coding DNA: TGTGCCAGTAGTATTCGACTGGGCCGCGTTTCCTTCTACGAGCAGTACTTC.

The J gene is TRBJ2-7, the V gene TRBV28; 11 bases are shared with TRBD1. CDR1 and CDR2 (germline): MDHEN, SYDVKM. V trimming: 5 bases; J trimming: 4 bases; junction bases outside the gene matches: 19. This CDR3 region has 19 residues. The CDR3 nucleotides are TGTGCCAGCAGTATCACTACCGGGACAGGGGGACATACGGGATACGAGCAGTACTTC. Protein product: CASSITTGTGGHTGYEQYF.

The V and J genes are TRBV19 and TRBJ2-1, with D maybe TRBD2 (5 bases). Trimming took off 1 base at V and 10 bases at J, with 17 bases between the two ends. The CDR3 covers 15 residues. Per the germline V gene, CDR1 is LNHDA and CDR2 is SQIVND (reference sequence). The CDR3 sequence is CASSIVGRLAPEQFF. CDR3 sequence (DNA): TGTGCCAGTAGTATAGTTGGGAGACTCGCCCCCGAGCAGTTCTTC.

The CDR3 here is CSARWDFPYEQYF. The DNA of the CDR3 is TGCAGTGCTAGGTGGGACTTCCCCTACGAGCAGTACTTC. The chain joins TRBV20-1 to TRBJ2-7, with D possibly matching TRBD2 (6 bases). Trimming shortened V by 3 bases and J by 2 bases, and 11 bases separated the two germline ends. This CDR3 contains 13 residues. CDR1 and CDR2 from the germline V gene are DFQATT and SNEGSKA (reference sequence).

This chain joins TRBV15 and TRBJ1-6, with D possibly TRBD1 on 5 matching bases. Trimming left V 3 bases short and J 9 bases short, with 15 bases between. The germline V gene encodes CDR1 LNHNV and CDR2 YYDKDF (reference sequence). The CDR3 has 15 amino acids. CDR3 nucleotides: TGTGCCACCAGCAGCGGGACGGGTTTTAGTTCACCCCTCCACTTT. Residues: CATSSGTGFSSPLHF.

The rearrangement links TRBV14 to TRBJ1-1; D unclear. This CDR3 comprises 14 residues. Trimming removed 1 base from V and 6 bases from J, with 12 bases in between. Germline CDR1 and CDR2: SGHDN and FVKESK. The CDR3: CASSQAAQVAEAFF. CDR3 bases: TGTGCCAGCAGCCAAGCGGCGCAGGTAGCTGAAGCTTTCTTT.

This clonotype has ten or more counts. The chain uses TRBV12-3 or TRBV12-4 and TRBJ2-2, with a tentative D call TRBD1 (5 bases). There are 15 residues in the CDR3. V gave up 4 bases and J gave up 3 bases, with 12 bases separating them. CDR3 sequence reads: CASSSAGSHTGELFF. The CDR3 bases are TGTGCCAGCAGTTCCGCAGGGTCCCACACCGGGGAGCTGTTTTTT.

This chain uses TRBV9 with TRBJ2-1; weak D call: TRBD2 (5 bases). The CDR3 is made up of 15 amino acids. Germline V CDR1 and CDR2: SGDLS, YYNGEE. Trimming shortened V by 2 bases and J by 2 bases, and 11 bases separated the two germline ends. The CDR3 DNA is TGTGCCAGCAGCGTGGAGGTAGGACCCTACAATGAGCAGTTCTTC. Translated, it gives CASSVEVGPYNEQFF.

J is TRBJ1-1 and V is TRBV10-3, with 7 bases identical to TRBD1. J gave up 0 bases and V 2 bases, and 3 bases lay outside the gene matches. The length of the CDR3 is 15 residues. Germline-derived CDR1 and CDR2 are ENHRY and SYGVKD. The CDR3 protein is CAISEPGQMNTEAFF. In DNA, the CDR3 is TGTGCCATCAGTGAGCCGGGACAGATGAACACTGAAGCTTTCTTT.

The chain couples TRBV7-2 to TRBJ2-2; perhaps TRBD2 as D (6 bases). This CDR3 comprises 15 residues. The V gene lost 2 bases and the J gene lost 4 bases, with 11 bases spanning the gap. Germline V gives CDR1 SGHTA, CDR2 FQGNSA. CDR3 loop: CASSLQGLSTGELFF. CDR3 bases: TGTGCCAGCAGCTTACAGGGACTTTCCACCGGGGAGCTGTTTTTT.

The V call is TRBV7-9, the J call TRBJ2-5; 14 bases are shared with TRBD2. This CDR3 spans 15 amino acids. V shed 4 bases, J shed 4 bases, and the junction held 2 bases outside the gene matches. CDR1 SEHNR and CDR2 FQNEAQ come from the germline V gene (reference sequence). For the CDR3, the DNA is TGTGCCAGCAGCTGGGGACTAGCGGGAGTAGAGACCCAGTACTTC. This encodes CASSWGLAGVETQYF.

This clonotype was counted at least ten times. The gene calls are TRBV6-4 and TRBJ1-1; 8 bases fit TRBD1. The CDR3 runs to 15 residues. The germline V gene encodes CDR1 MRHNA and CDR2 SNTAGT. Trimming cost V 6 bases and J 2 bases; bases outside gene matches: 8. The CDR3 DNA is TGTGCCAGCAGGGAGCAGGGGGCATTAAACACTGAAGCTTTCTTT. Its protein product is CASREQGALNTEAFF.

CDR3 sequence: CASSPIEAIGYTF. The CDR3 coding sequence is TGTGCCAGCAGTCCGATTGAAGCCATTGGCTACACCTTC. The chain is built from TRBV28 and TRBJ1-2; D ambiguous. V gave up 5 bases and J gave up 7 bases, with 14 bases separating them. CDR3 length: 13 amino acids. Looked up from germline, CDR1 is MDHEN and CDR2 is SYDVKM.

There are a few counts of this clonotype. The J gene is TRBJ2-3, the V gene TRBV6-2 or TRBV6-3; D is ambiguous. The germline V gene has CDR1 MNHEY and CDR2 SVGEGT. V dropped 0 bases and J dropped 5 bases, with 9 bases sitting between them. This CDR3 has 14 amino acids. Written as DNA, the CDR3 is TGTGCCAGCAGTTACTCCTCAGCTTTAGATACGCAGTATTTT. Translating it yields CASSYSSALDTQYF.

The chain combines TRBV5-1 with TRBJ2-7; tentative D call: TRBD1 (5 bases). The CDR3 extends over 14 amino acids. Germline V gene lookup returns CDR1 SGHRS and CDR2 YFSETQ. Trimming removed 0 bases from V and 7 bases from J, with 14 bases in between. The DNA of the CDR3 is TGCGCCAGCAGCTTGGGACAGTCCCCTTTGGAGCAGTACTTC. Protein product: CASSLGQSPLEQYF.

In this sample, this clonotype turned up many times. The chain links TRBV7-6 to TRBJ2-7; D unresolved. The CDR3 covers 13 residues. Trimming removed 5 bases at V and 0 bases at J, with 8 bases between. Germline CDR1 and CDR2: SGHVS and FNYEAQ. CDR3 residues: CASSLQISYEQYF. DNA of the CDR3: TGTGCCAGCAGCCTACAGATCTCCTACGAGCAGTACTTC.

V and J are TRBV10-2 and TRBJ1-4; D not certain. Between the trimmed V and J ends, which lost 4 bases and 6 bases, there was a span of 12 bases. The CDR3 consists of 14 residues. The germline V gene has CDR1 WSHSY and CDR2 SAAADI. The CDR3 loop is CASSVVEGDEKLFF. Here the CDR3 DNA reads TGCGCCAGCAGTGTAGTTGAGGGAGATGAAAAACTGTTTTTT.

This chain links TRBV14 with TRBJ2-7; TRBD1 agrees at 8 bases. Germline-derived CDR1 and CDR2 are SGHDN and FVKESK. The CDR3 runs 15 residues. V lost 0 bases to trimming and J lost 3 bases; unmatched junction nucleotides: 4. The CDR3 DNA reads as TGTGCCAGCAGCCAAGACCAGGGGGCAATCTACGAGCAGTACTTC. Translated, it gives CASSQDQGAIYEQYF.

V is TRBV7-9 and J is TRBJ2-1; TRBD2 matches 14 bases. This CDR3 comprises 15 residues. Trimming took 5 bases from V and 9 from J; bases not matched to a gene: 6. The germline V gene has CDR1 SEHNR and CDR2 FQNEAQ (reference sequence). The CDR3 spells CASSPRGLAGVEQFF. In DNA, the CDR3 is TGTGCCAGCAGCCCCCGGGGACTAGCGGGAGTTGAGCAGTTCTTC. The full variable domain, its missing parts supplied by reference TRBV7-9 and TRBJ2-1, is DTGVSQNPRHKITKRGQNVTFRCDPISEHNRLYWYRQTLGQGPEFLTYFQNEAQLEKSRLLSDRFSAERPKGSFSTLEIQRTEQGDSAMYLCASSPRGLAGVEQFFGPGTRLTVL.